Listed here are 13 T cell receptor beta chains from one sample, sequenced in a study of spatial heterogeneity in lung cancer. Time point defined: sample taken at primary tumor resection. The authors sequenced whole RNA from tumor, nontumor lung or frozen PBMC without sorting. A single record per CDR3 protein comes from TCRdb applying MiXCR to the 5' RACE reads. The repertoire holds more than 10,000 distinct CDR3 sequences, with 14% as singletons. The source material was PBMCs, sampled at surgery. The receptors stem from a male donor with early-stage non-small cell lung cancer.

This clonotype was observed a handful of times. The CDR3 sequence is CASYANTEAFF. CDR3 nucleotide sequence: TGTGCCAGCTATGCGAACACTGAAGCTTTCTTT. The chain has TRBV27 and TRBJ1-1, with D unresolved. Trimming shortened V by 8 bases and J by 1 base, and 5 bases separated the two germline ends. This CDR3 region has 11 residues. CDR1 and CDR2 from the germline V gene are MNHEY and SMNVEV (reference sequence).

This clonotype was counted a few times. The chain employs TRBV5-8 and TRBJ2-7; 8 bases fit TRBD1. The length of the CDR3 is 12 residues. V dropped 4 bases and J dropped 6; count of bases not matched to a gene: 3. Germline V gives CDR1 SGHTS, CDR2 YDEGEE. CDR3 nucleotides: TGTGCCAGCAGCCCTGGACAGGGCGAGCAGTACTTC. Translated: CASSPGQGEQYF.

This clonotype was found a few times. This chain links TRBV7-9 with TRBJ2-5; unclear D gene. With 2 bases removed from V and 4 bases from J, the gap between germline ends came to 11 bases. CDR1 is SEHNR, CDR2 FQNEAQ, per germline (reference sequence). The CDR3 runs 14 residues. The CDR3 coding sequence is TGTGCCAGCAGCTTAATTGGTTCGATAGAGACCCAGTACTTC. Protein sequence: CASSLIGSIETQYF.

For the CDR3, the DNA is TGTGCCAGCAGTACCTCCAGGGAGACTAACTATGGCTACACCTTC. It specifies CASSTSRETNYGYTF. The rearrangement joins TRBV6-2 or TRBV6-3 to TRBJ1-2, with D maybe TRBD1 (5 bases). V dropped 5 bases and J dropped 0 bases, with 13 bases sitting between them. This CDR3 has 15 residues. Germline CDR1 and CDR2: MNHEY and SVGEGT.

The CDR3: CASSSDRRAHQETQYF. The CDR3, as DNA: TGTGCCAGCAGTTCAGACCGTCGGGCTCATCAAGAGACCCAGTACTTC. The gene calls are TRBV28 and TRBJ2-5; D not resolved. This CDR3 is 16 amino acids long. Germline V gene data show CDR1 as MDHEN and CDR2 as SYDVKM. V was shortened by 4 bases and J by 2 bases, with 17 bases between the two germline ends.

V gene TRBV4-3 combines with J gene TRBJ2-7, with 11 bases identical to TRBD1. The J segment lost 4 bases and the V segment lost 5 bases, leaving 4 bases of the junction unmatched. Germline V gene data show CDR1 as LGHNA and CDR2 as YSLEER. The CDR3 has 14 residues. Written as DNA, the CDR3 is TGCGCCAGCAGCTTGGACAGGGGGCCGTACGAGCAGTACTTC. Translated, it gives CASSLDRGPYEQYF.

This clonotype has a handful of counts. This sequence joins TRBV5-6 and TRBJ1-1; 10 bases agree with TRBD1. Germline assignment: CDR1 SGHDT and CDR2 YYEEEE. CDR3 size: 12 residues. After removal of 3 bases from V and 7 bases from J, the junction contained 0 bases not matched to a gene. The CDR3 region is CASSWTGGEAFF. DNA for the CDR3: TGTGCCAGCAGCTGGACAGGGGGTGAAGCTTTCTTT.

This clonotype was seen more than once but under ten times. J is TRBJ1-3 and V is TRBV7-2, with 8 positions matching TRBD1. V was clipped by 6 bases and J by 6 bases; unmatched bases: 4. CDR1 SGHTA and CDR2 FQGNSA come from the germline V gene. The CDR3 covers 13 residues. The CDR3 nucleotides are TGTGCCAGCAGAATGACAGGGGTAAACACCATATATTTT. Amino acids: CASRMTGVNTIYF. Supplemented by reference TRBV7-2 and TRBJ1-3, the full variable domain reads GAGVSQSPSNKVTEKGKDVELRCDPISGHTALYWYRQSLGQGLEFLIYFQGNSAPDKSGLPSDRFSAERTGGSVSTLTIQRTQQEDSAVYLCASRMTGVNTIYFGEGSWLTVV.

This clonotype was detected a few times. The V gene is TRBV20-1, the J gene TRBJ1-5, with 7 bases aligning to TRBD1. Trimming removed 1 base from V and 3 bases from J; junction bases left unmatched: 9. This CDR3 contains 16 residues. Germline CDR1 DFQATT, CDR2 SNEGSKA (reference sequence). CDR3 bases: TGCAGTGCTAGAGGTCCGACAGGGCAACCCAATCAGCCCCAGCATTTT. Translated, it gives CSARGPTGQPNQPQHF.

This clonotype showed up just a few times. V usage is TRBV7-8 and J usage is TRBJ1-6; tentative D call: TRBD1 (6 bases). CDR3 size: 18 residues. The ends were cut back, 1 base at V and 3 bases at J, with 16 bases in the middle. Per the germline V gene, CDR1 is SGHVS and CDR2 is FQNEAQ. In DNA form, the CDR3 reads TGTGCCAGCAGCTTAGTAGTCTCAGGGGTGGGCTATAATTCACCCCTCCACTTT. Translated: CASSLVVSGVGYNSPLHF.

The chain is built from TRBV20-1 and TRBJ2-5; either TRBD1 or TRBD2 may supply D (5 bases each). There are 15 residues in the CDR3. Trimming took off 4 bases at V and 0 bases at J, with 15 bases between the two ends. CDR1 and CDR2 from the germline V gene are DFQATT and SNEGSKA (reference sequence). The CDR3 DNA reads TGCAGTGCTATCGGGGACCTAATGTACCAAGAGACCCAGTACTTC. Amino acids: CSAIGDLMYQETQYF.

This chain connects TRBV28 to TRBJ2-6; 11 bases are shared with TRBD1. Trimming cost V 10 bases and J 1 base; bases outside gene matches: 9. The V gene's germline CDR1 is MDHEN and CDR2 SYDVKM. The CDR3 runs to 17 residues. CDR3 amino acids: CATLGGTGGSGANVLTF. The CDR3 coding sequence is TGTGCCACCCTTGGGGGGACAGGGGGATCTGGGGCCAACGTCCTGACTTTC.

This clonotype was seen only a few times. The J gene is TRBJ1-3, the V gene TRBV7-9; TRBD1 might be the D (6 bases). The CDR3 has 17 residues. Germline values: CDR1 SEHNR, CDR2 FQNEAQ (reference sequence). Trimming took 5 bases from V and 0 from J, leaving 17 bases between them. The CDR3 reads CASSPTGRPSSGNTIYF. CDR3 coding DNA: TGTGCCAGCAGCCCTACAGGGAGGCCAAGCTCTGGAAACACCATATATTTT. The full variable domain, rest sourced from reference TRBV7-9 and TRBJ1-3, is DTGVSQNPRHKITKRGQNVTFRCDPISEHNRLYWYRQTLGQGPEFLTYFQNEAQLEKSRLLSDRFSAERPKGSFSTLEIQRTEQGDSAMYLCASSPTGRPSSGNTIYFGEGSWLTVV.